This T cell receptor (beta chain) was sequenced in a study of cytomegalovirus exposure and HLA in healthy donors. At the level of the study: In an earlier analysis, 95 million to 130 million unique TCR beta sequences were found from some 180 million T cells.

At collection, donors were nominally healthy, but unrecorded immune exposures were probable. With 60 Vbeta and 13 Jbeta primers, the PCR was carried out. Assay used: immunoSEQ multiplex PCR; TCRdb lists only in-frame clones, some missing. The repertoire includes 210,000 or so clones, 77% of them detected once, and around 2.9% sits in the top ten. This CDR3 comprises 15 residues. Germline CDR1 SGHTA, CDR2 FQGNSA. Deletions cut 4 bases from V and 2 bases from J, with 12 bases between. The rearrangement joins TRBV7-2 to TRBJ1-5; a weak D match, TRBD1 (5 bases). This sequence was found in an older woman in good health and CMV-seropositive. The specimen was PBMCs. The chain's CDR3 is CASSSLGGGNQPQHF. CDR3 DNA: TGTGCCAGCAGCTCTCTCGGGGGGGGCAATCAGCCCCAGCATTTT.